The 27 T cell receptor beta chains listed next were all sequenced from one sample in a study of blood T cell repertoires in COVID-19. Profiling relied on immunoSEQ multiplex PCR, and the TCRdb table lists in-frame clones only, not all of them. The data contain around 200,000 clones, 80% to 90% of them singletons. The material sequenced was peripheral blood. Receptors were obtained from a man in his fifties or sixties with acute or convalescent COVID-19.

This chain joins TRBV2 and TRBJ1-5, with D unresolved. The germline gives CDR1 SNHLY, CDR2 FYNNEI. The length of the CDR3 is 13 residues. The ends were cut back, 1 base at V and 7 bases at J, with 8 bases in the middle. Here the CDR3 DNA reads TGTGCCAGCAGTGAAGGCTTTCTACAGCCCCAGCATTTT. It yields the protein CASSEGFLQPQHF. Full variable domain (remainder filled in from reference TRBV2 and TRBJ1-5): EPEVTQTPSHQVTQMGQEVILRCVPISNHLYFYWYRQILGQKVEFLVSFYNNEISEKSEIFDDQFSVERPDGSNFTLKIRSTKLEDSAMYFCASSEGFLQPQHFGDGTRLSIL.

J is TRBJ2-1 and V is TRBV27, with 7 positions matching TRBD2. Germline CDR1 reads MNHEY; CDR2 reads SMNVEV (reference sequence). J was trimmed by 6 bases and V by 5 bases; bases with no gene match: 4. This CDR3 has 13 amino acids. In DNA form, the CDR3 reads TGTGCCAGCAGTCCTAGCGGACTCAATGAGCAGTTCTTC. Translation gives CASSPSGLNEQFF.

CDR3 DNA: TGTGCCAGCAGCGGCCGGGACAGGGGGAACGAGCAGTACTTC. Its protein is CASSGRDRGNEQYF. The chain employs TRBV4-2 and TRBJ2-7; 11 bases are a match to TRBD1. CDR1 and CDR2 (germline): LGHNA, YNFKEQ. This CDR3 region has 14 residues. The ends lost 5 bases at V and 5 bases at J; junction bases unmatched: 5.

This rearrangement joins TRBV2 to TRBJ2-7; 7 nucleotides align to TRBD2. The germline gives CDR1 SNHLY, CDR2 FYNNEI. V dropped 7 bases and J dropped 1; count of bases not matched to a gene: 7. The CDR3 extends over 14 amino acids. CDR3 nucleotides: TGTGCCAGCACGACGGGACTATCTTCCTACGAGCAGTACTTC. Translation: CASTTGLSSYEQYF.

The chain couples TRBV6-5 to TRBJ2-1, with a weak D call TRBD1 (5 bases). This CDR3 has 12 amino acids. V lost 7 bases and J 11 bases, leaving 15 bases between the germline ends. Germline assignment: CDR1 MNHEY and CDR2 SVGAGI. CDR3 loop: CASTPSQGQQFF. The DNA of the CDR3 is TGTGCCAGCACCCCGTCTCAGGGCCAGCAGTTCTTC.

The chain carries TRBV7-9 and TRBJ2-7; tentative D call: TRBD2 (5 bases). The CDR3 is made up of 16 amino acids. CDR1 is SEHNR and CDR2 is FQNEAQ in the germline V gene (reference sequence). Trimming shortened V by 2 bases and J by 1 base, and 15 bases separated the two germline ends. The CDR3 bases are TGTGCCAGCAGCTTACCTAGCTCCGCGACATCCTACGAGCAGTACTTC. Protein: CASSLPSSATSYEQYF. The full variable domain, completed using reference TRBV7-9 and TRBJ2-7, is DTGVSQNPRHKITKRGQNVTFRCDPISEHNRLYWYRQTLGQGPEFLTYFQNEAQLEKSRLLSDRFSAERPKGSFSTLEIQRTEQGDSAMYLCASSLPSSATSYEQYFGPGTRLTVT.

The chain employs TRBV6-2 or TRBV6-3 and TRBJ2-7; the match to TRBD1 covers 11 bases. Germline V CDR1 and CDR2: MNHEY, SVGEGT. The CDR3 spans 15 residues. With V trimmed by 2 bases and J by 4 bases, 4 bases remained unmatched. As DNA, the CDR3 is TGTGCCAGCAGTTACCCGGGACAGGGGGTATACGAGCAGTACTTC. The encoded protein is CASSYPGQGVYEQYF.

This chain connects TRBV4-1 to TRBJ1-4, with unresolved D. The length of the CDR3 is 14 residues. Germline V CDR1 and CDR2: MGHRA, YSYEKL. Deletions cut 2 bases from V and 6 bases from J, with 10 bases between. The CDR3 here is CASSQTGYDEKLFF. CDR3 DNA: TGCGCCAGCAGCCAAACGGGGTACGATGAAAAACTGTTTTTT.

This sequence joins TRBV4-2 and TRBJ2-2; 13 nucleotides agree with TRBD2. Looked up from germline, CDR1 is LGHNA and CDR2 is YNFKEQ. With V trimmed by 2 bases and J by 4 bases, 10 bases remained unmatched. This CDR3 spans 19 amino acids. CDR3 sequence: CASSQKGLAGREATGELFF. DNA of the CDR3: TGTGCCAGCAGCCAAAAGGGACTAGCGGGACGGGAGGCCACCGGGGAGCTGTTTTTT.

The chain carries TRBV19 and TRBJ1-1, with D uncertain. CDR1 is LNHDA, CDR2 SQIVND, per germline (reference sequence). The CDR3 has 13 amino acids. Trimming took off 5 bases at V and 3 bases at J, with 10 bases between the two ends. CDR3 DNA: TGTGCCAGTAGTCGGGTCGGAGACACTGAAGCTTTCTTT. As protein: CASSRVGDTEAFF.

V gene TRBV6-2 or TRBV6-3 combines with J gene TRBJ1-2; 9 nucleotides agree with TRBD1. The CDR3 runs to 15 residues. In germline, CDR1 is MNHEY, CDR2 SVGEGT. V lost 3 bases to trimming and J lost 5 bases; unmatched junction nucleotides: 7. CDR3 nucleotides: TGTGCCAGCAGTTATCCGGGACAGGGACATTATGGCTACACCTTC. Encoded protein: CASSYPGQGHYGYTF.

V gene TRBV27 combines with J gene TRBJ1-2; no firm D call. Trimming removed 5 bases at V and 8 bases at J, with 9 bases between. Germline V gene lookup returns CDR1 MNHEY and CDR2 SMNVEV (reference sequence). The CDR3 extends over 11 amino acids. The CDR3 sequence: CASSPGVGYTF. The CDR3 DNA sequence: TGTGCCAGCAGTCCCGGGGTCGGCTACACCTTC.

This clone was observed a single time. The V call is TRBV27, the J call TRBJ2-7; 9 positions agree with TRBD1. The CDR3 covers 16 residues. Germline CDR1 reads MNHEY; CDR2 reads SMNVEV (reference sequence). V was pared by 5 bases and J by 0 bases, with 8 bases of the junction left unmatched. CDR3 sequence: CASSPRTGESSYEQYF. The CDR3 DNA reads as TGTGCCAGCAGTCCTAGGACAGGGGAAAGCTCCTACGAGCAGTACTTC.

The chain carries TRBV6-5 and TRBJ2-5, with 9 bases fitting TRBD1. V was pared by 2 bases and J by 7 bases, with 8 bases of the junction left unmatched. CDR1 MNHEY and CDR2 SVGAGI come from the germline V gene. The CDR3 is 15 amino acids. The CDR3 DNA is TGTGCCAGCAGTTACAGTCGGACAGGGGATACGACCCAGTACTTC. Translating it yields CASSYSRTGDTTQYF.

This chain joins TRBV29-1 and TRBJ2-3; tentatively, D is TRBD1 (6 bases). The CDR3 is 12 amino acids. V gave up 4 bases and J gave up 3 bases, with 8 bases separating them. Germline CDR1 and CDR2: SQVTM and ANQGSEA. CDR3 nucleotides: TGCAGCGTTGTCCAGGGGACAGATACGCAGTATTTT. Translating it yields CSVVQGTDTQYF.

This sequence joins TRBV4-1 and TRBJ2-2; D is possibly TRBD2 (6 bases). The CDR3 sequence is 15 residues long. Germline CDR1 MGHRA, CDR2 YSYEKL. V lost 3 bases, J lost 6 bases, and 14 bases lay in between. The CDR3 DNA follows: TGCGCCAGCAGCCATGCCGGGAGTAAGGCCGGGGAGCTGTTTTTT. It yields the protein CASSHAGSKAGELFF.

The rearrangement uses TRBV7-9 and TRBJ2-7; 7 bases are shared with TRBD1. The germline gives CDR1 SEHNR, CDR2 FQNEAQ (reference sequence). This CDR3 has 14 residues. Losses at the gene ends were 5 bases for V and 3 bases for J; bases not matched to a gene: 7. CDR3 sequence reads: CASSPGQVLYEQYF. CDR3 nucleotides: TGTGCCAGCAGCCCCGGACAGGTGCTCTACGAGCAGTACTTC.

The chain is built from TRBV5-1 and TRBJ2-1, with D uncertain. Germline loops: CDR1 SGHRS, CDR2 YFSETQ. V lost 0 bases to trimming and J lost 7 bases, with 8 bases between them. CDR3 length: 13 residues. CDR3 DNA: TGCGCCAGCAGCTTGGGTTACGGGAATGAGCAGTTCTTC. Amino acids: CASSLGYGNEQFF.

The CDR3 spells CASRGTSGDTQYF. In DNA, the CDR3 is TGTGCCAGCCGCGGGACTAGCGGAGATACGCAGTATTTT. The rearrangement joins TRBV2 to TRBJ2-3; 11 bases align to TRBD2. The CDR3 spans 13 residues. Germline V gene data show CDR1 as SNHLY and CDR2 as FYNNEI. V trimming: 8 bases; J trimming: 5 bases; junction bases outside the gene matches: 3.

The chain joins TRBV7-6 to TRBJ2-7; 10 positions agree with TRBD1. V lost 2 bases and J lost 4; bases outside the gene matches: 5. Germline-derived CDR1 and CDR2 are SGHVS and FNYEAQ. The CDR3 consists of 15 residues. For the CDR3, the DNA is TGTGCCAGCAGCTTAAAGGGACAGGGGACGTACGAGCAGTACTTC. Its translation is CASSLKGQGTYEQYF.

The chain has TRBV2 and TRBJ1-5; D is unclear. CDR1 is SNHLY, CDR2 FYNNEI, per germline. The V end lost 1 base, the J end lost 0 bases, and 4 bases lay between the germline ends. The CDR3 loop spans 14 amino acids. Written as DNA, the CDR3 is TGTGCCAGCAGTGAAGACAATAGCAATCAGCCCCAGCATTTT. It yields the protein CASSEDNSNQPQHF.

The chain recombines TRBV5-8 with TRBJ2-7; D perhaps matches TRBD2 (5 bases). This CDR3 has 16 amino acids. CDR1 and CDR2 from the germline V gene are SGHTS and YDEGEE. V shed 4 bases and J shed 0 bases, with 17 bases lying between them. The CDR3 sequence: CASSVRDGLSSYEQYF. In DNA, the CDR3 is TGTGCCAGCAGCGTGAGGGATGGACTGAGCTCCTACGAGCAGTACTTC.

Here the CDR3 DNA reads TGTGCCAGCAGTGGAGACAGGGGGCGATACAATGAGCAGTTCTTC. It encodes CASSGDRGRYNEQFF. The chain has TRBV27 and TRBJ2-1, with TRBD1 matching over 10 bases. J gave up 4 bases and V 5 bases, and 5 bases lay outside the gene matches. This CDR3 spans 15 amino acids. Germline CDR1 reads MNHEY; CDR2 reads SMNVEV (reference sequence).

The V and J genes are TRBV6-5 and TRBJ2-5, with D possibly matching TRBD1 (6 bases). Trimming took 0 bases from V and 5 from J, leaving 10 bases between them. From germline, CDR1 is MNHEY and CDR2 SVGAGI. CDR3 length: 14 residues. CDR3 region: CASSYSWGLETQYF. The CDR3 DNA reads as TGTGCCAGCAGTTACTCTTGGGGGCTGGAGACCCAGTACTTC.

CDR3 in amino acids: CASRGWGQGNSPLHF. CDR3 nucleotide sequence: TGTGCCAGCAGGGGTTGGGGGCAGGGAAATTCACCCCTCCACTTT. The chain combines TRBV28 with TRBJ1-6, with D maybe TRBD1 (6 bases). The ends were cut back, 6 bases at V and 7 bases at J, with 16 bases in the middle. CDR1 and CDR2 (germline): MDHEN, SYDVKM. The CDR3 runs to 15 residues.

The rearrangement links TRBV6-5 to TRBJ2-3; D unclear. Trimming cost V 4 bases and J 4 bases, with 9 bases left between them. Per germline, CDR1 MNHEY and CDR2 SVGAGI. This CDR3 is built from 13 residues. The CDR3 DNA follows: TGTGCCAGCAGTTTTACGGCGGCAGATACGCAGTATTTT. Its protein product is CASSFTAADTQYF.

The chain uses TRBV19 and TRBJ2-2, with 9 bases identical to TRBD1. Per germline, CDR1 LNHDA and CDR2 SQIVND (reference sequence). The V segment lost 6 bases and the J segment 6 bases; nucleotides outside the gene matches: 5. The CDR3 loop spans 14 amino acids. The CDR3 nucleotides read TGTGCCAGTAGCCGCACAGGGGGCTCCGGGGAGCTGTTTTTT. This gives the protein CASSRTGGSGELFF.